Presented here are 6 T cell receptor beta chains from one specimen sequenced in a study of blood T cell dynamics during melanoma immunotherapy. Generated by immunoSEQ multiplex PCR, the TCRdb table keeps only in-frame clones and is missing some. The table records 3,500 or so clones, roughly 97% of them present only once. Time point here: pre-treatment baseline. The starting material was effector memory CD8+ T cells from blood, obtained from a patient treated with checkpoint blockade. These receptors were obtained from a human donor with melanoma.

The V gene is TRBV6-4, the J gene TRBJ2-1, with a weak D call TRBD2 (6 bases). Germline lookup yields CDR1 MRHNA and CDR2 SNTAGT. Between the trimmed V and J ends, which lost 0 bases and 6 bases, there was a span of 12 bases. CDR3 length: 15 residues. For the CDR3, the DNA is TGTGCCAGCAGTGACTCGGCGGGATCGTTCAATGAGCAGTTCTTC. Amino acids: CASSDSAGSFNEQFF.

V is TRBV28 and J is TRBJ2-7; the D gene is possibly TRBD1 (5 bases). Germline V CDR1 and CDR2: MDHEN, SYDVKM. CDR3 length: 14 residues. V lost 3 bases to trimming and J lost 2 bases, with 11 bases between them. CDR3 DNA: TGTGCCAGCAGTTTGTTCGCAGGGACCTACGAGCAGTACTTC. Translating gives CASSLFAGTYEQYF.

This clone showed up just a few times. One end of the junction varies from germline; a read error may be responsible. This sequence joins TRBV27 and TRBJ2-7; TRBD2 agrees at 10 bases. The CDR3 spans 16 residues. CDR1 MNHEY and CDR2 SMNVEV come from the germline V gene (reference sequence). The CDR3 reads CASSLSLAGAHSERYF. The CDR3, as DNA: TGTGCCAGCAGTTTATCCCTAGCGGGGGCCCACAGCGAGCGGTACTTC.

The chain joins TRBV6-5 to TRBJ2-1, with 9 bases that match TRBD2. The CDR3 consists of 15 residues. Germline V gives CDR1 MNHEY, CDR2 SVGAGI. V lost 2 bases to trimming and J lost 10 bases; unmatched junction nucleotides: 9. CDR3 nucleotides: TGTGCCAGCAGTTACGGTAGCGGGAGTTCTCGGGAGCAGTTCTTC. Translated: CASSYGSGSSREQFF.

The chain combines TRBV14 with TRBJ2-7; TRBD1 is a possible D gene (5 bases). Trimming cost V 4 bases and J 6 bases, with 10 bases left between them. CDR3 length: 12 amino acids. Germline CDR1 SGHDN, CDR2 FVKESK. The chain's CDR3 is CASSPNGAEQYF. The CDR3 DNA sequence: TGTGCCAGCAGCCCCAATGGGGCCGAGCAGTACTTC. Full variable domain (rest looked up from reference TRBV14 and TRBJ2-7): EAGVTQFPSHSVIEKGQTVTLRCDPISGHDNLYWYRRVMGKEIKFLLHFVKESKQDESGMPNNRFLAERTGGTYSTLKVQPAELEDSGVYFCASSPNGAEQYFGPGTRLTVT.

The chain recombines TRBV28 with TRBJ1-5; possible D gene TRBD1, 5 bases. The germline V gene encodes CDR1 MDHEN and CDR2 SYDVKM. The V end was cut by 2 bases, the J end by 2 bases, with 7 bases between. CDR3 length: 14 amino acids. CDR3 sequence reads: CASSLLQGNQPQHF. The CDR3 DNA sequence: TGTGCCAGCAGTTTACTACAGGGCAATCAGCCCCAGCATTTT.